What follows describes a single T cell receptor (beta chain). The antigen remains undetermined. Germline V CDR1 and CDR2: MNHNS, SASEGT. There are 17 residues in the CDR3. V was pared by 6 bases and J by 8 bases, with 16 bases of the junction left unmatched. This entry is derived from a study of T cell repertoires in aging, cancer and after chemotherapy. For the study at large: Over several months to years, re-sampled healthy donor repertoires clearly shared clones. Regarding the study as a whole: In each cancer cohort, median generation probability increased across chemotherapy, suggesting thymic output rebounded. Untreated cancer patients had significantly lower blood TCR diversity than age-matched healthy donors. Loss of evenness, beyond lost richness, contributed to age-related TCR diversity decline in cancer patients.

TRB rearrangements spanning V, D and J were amplified using mixed TRB-A/B primers. TCRdb itself ran the multiplex PCR reads through MiXCR, one entry per CDR3 protein. Of over 10,000 distinct CDR3 sequences listed, around 20% are singletons. Peripheral blood genomic DNA, not sorted cells or RNA, was the template. The J gene is TRBJ1-4, the V gene TRBV6-1; 9 bases align to TRBD1. Material: blood. This TCR came from a human donor in good health. The CDR3 spells CASSPAGQGVRREKLFF. DNA of the CDR3: TGTGCCAGCAGCCCGGCGGGACAGGGCGTCCGGAGGGAAAAACTGTTTTTT.